This T cell receptor beta chain was sequenced for a study of vaccination effects on CD4 cells after COVID-19 (dated 2022 in TCRdb). About the study as a whole: In the ViraFEST assay, PBMC were stimulated with viral peptide pools, and TCR sequencing was then used to find antigen-specific CD4+ T cell clonotypes based on their expansion. The Oncomine TCR Beta short-read assay on an Illumina iSeq 100 was used to sequence cultures from other donors in the study. Each well held 1.5 million to 2.5 million PBMC cultured in IMDM containing roughly 5% human AB serum, approximately 10 IU/ml IL-2 and gentamicin, along with 8 to 10 ug/ml peptides. The study compared SARS-CoV-2 spike-specific CD4+ TCR repertoires before and after mRNA vaccination in COVID-19 convalescent patients and infection-naive vaccine recipients. Post-vaccine samples across the study were collected a median of 72 days after the second dose, with a range of 14 to 241. A total of roughly 9 COVID-19 convalescent patients and several SARS-CoV-2-naive healthy vaccine recipients were included in the full study. What the authors observed across the whole study: Marked clonal contraction was observed in both infection-induced and vaccine-induced clones at late post-vaccination timepoints, consistent with waning T cell responses. Among healthy vaccine recipients, nearly all vaccine-induced clones were SARS-CoV-2 mono-reactive, and only 1 of 255 was cross-reactive with common cold coronaviruses. The study was limited by a small number of convalescent patients and lacked early post-infection timepoints.

After less than 13 days of culture, CD4+ T cells were isolated with the EasySep CD4+ T cell isolation kit. Two doses of either the BNT162b2 or the mRNA-1273 mRNA SARS-CoV-2 vaccine were administered to participants. Healthy vaccine recipients had no prior SARS-CoV-2 infection, confirmed by negative nucleocapsid antibodies before and after vaccination. Half of the culture medium was replaced with fresh IL-2-containing medium on days 3 and 7. Unless noted otherwise, every peptide stimulation condition was grown in triplicate wells. Using Ficoll-Paque Plus gradient centrifugation, PBMC were separated from whole blood and then either used fresh or cryopreserved at -140C. The QIAamp micro DNA kit was used to extract genomic DNA from the cultured CD4+ T cells. Preparation of the library involved the immunoSEQ multiplex PCR assay. DNA from the CD4+ T cells that had been cultured and isolated underwent TCR beta CDR3 sequencing. In the original analysis: Non-productive TCR sequences were removed, reads were trimmed to the CDR3 region, and CDR3s of at least 7 amino acids were retained. The MANAFEST web app was used to identify antigen-specific clonotypes by comparing expansion in peptide wells with expansion in reference cultures. Positive clones required FDR<0.05 expansion versus reference and all other wells, odds ratio above 5, and frequency above 0.1% in two replicate wells. A clonotype was called cross-reactive if it was significantly expanded both in SARS-CoV-2 spike wells and in at least one common cold coronavirus spike condition. CDR3 similarity was assessed by Levenshtein distance with the stringdist R package, and unrooted trees were built with ape in R 3.6.1. The table comes from immuneACCESS by way of TCRdb, which keeps in-frame sequences with V and J called. Part of the clones is missing from these tables; in studies checked, under half for an unresolved V gene and the rest for unknown reasons. That table supplies the V and J calls and clone size; D and trimming were determined from the DNA. The sample includes about 47,000 clones, with around 70% observed a single time. In total, the top ten clones hold over 6.5% of the sample.

On this clone: Its antigen is not yet known. Base qualities are missing; no much larger clone stands one base away.

Reading from cysteine to phenylalanine, the CDR3 counts 13 amino acids. Solely the CDR3 DNA is kept, with 39 bases framed from the first base. CDR1 and CDR2, per the germline V gene (reference sequence), are SEHNR and FQNEAQ. Trimming removed 1 base from V and 5 bases from J, leaving 8 bases between the germline ends. The rearrangement joined TRBV7-9 to TRBJ2-5, with the D gene call left open. The clonotype originates from a human donor who received a COVID-19 vaccine. Material: CD4+ T cells from PBMCs cultured without peptide, obtained after COVID-19 vaccination. In nucleotides, the sequence is TGTGCCAGCAGCTTAGGCGGTAGGGAGACCCAGTACTTC. Its protein product is CASSLGGRETQYF.